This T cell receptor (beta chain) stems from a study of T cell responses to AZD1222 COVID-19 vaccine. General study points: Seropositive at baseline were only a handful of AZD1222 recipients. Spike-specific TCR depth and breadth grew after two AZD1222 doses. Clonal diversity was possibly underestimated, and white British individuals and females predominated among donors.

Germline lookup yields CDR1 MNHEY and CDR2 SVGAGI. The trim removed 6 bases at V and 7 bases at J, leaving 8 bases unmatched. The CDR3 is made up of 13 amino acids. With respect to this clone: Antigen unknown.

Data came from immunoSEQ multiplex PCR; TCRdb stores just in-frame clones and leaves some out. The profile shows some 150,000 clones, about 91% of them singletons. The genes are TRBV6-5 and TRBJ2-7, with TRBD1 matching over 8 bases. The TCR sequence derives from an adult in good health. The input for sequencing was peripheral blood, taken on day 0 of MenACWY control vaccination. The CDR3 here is CASRAGGLEEQYF. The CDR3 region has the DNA TGTGCCAGCAGGGCAGGGGGCCTTGAAGAGCAGTACTTC.